Listed below are T cell receptor beta chains from one sample, sequenced in a study of blood T cell repertoires in COVID-19. Some clones are missing from TCRdb's copy, which holds only in-frame ones; the method was immunoSEQ multiplex PCR. The sample includes more than 90,000 clones, 65% to 80% seen only once; the top ten take 5% to 8%. The material sequenced was peripheral blood. Receptors originate from a man aged 70 or older with acute or convalescent COVID-19. CDR3s include the opening cysteine and the closing phenylalanine or tryptophan. The D gene is left open where the match is weak. The listing skips clone size in some rows; elsewhere it reads once, few, many or a size class.

v_call: TRBV10-2; d_call: TRBD2; j_call: TRBJ2-1; cdr3_length: 18; clone_size: -; cdr3_nt: TGCGCCAGCAGTGAGAGGGCTAGCGGGAGGGCCGTCTACAATGAGCAGTTCTTC; cdr3_aa: CASSERASGRAVYNEQFF
v_call: TRBV3-1/TRBV3-2; d_call: TRBD1; j_call: TRBJ1-2; cdr3_length: 15; clone_size: -; cdr3_nt: TGTGCCAGCAGCCAACGACAGGGATCAAACTATGGCTACACCTTC; cdr3_aa: CASSQRQGSNYGYTF
v_call: TRBV3-1/TRBV3-2; d_call: -; j_call: TRBJ2-2; cdr3_length: 13; clone_size: -; cdr3_nt: TGTGCCAGCAGCCACAGGGATCCCGGGGAGCTGTTTTTT; cdr3_aa: CASSHRDPGELFF
v_call: TRBV28; d_call: -; j_call: TRBJ1-1; cdr3_length: 13; clone_size: -; cdr3_nt: TGTGCCAGCAGTTTCCCCATGAACACTGAAGCTTTCTTT; cdr3_aa: CASSFPMNTEAFF
v_call: TRBV4-2; d_call: -; j_call: TRBJ1-1; cdr3_length: 17; clone_size: -; cdr3_nt: TGTGCCAGCAGCCAAGATCTAGGGGGATCTGGGGGAACTGAAGCTTTCTTT; cdr3_aa: CASSQDLGGSGGTEAFF
v_call: TRBV18; d_call: -; j_call: TRBJ1-3; cdr3_length: 14; clone_size: few; cdr3_nt: TGTGCCAGCTCACCGATTCTATCTGGAAACACCATATATTTT; cdr3_aa: CASSPILSGNTIYF
v_call: TRBV7-9; d_call: TRBD1; j_call: TRBJ1-4; cdr3_length: 17; clone_size: few; cdr3_nt: TGTGCCAGCAGACCTCCCATCCGGGACAGGGCCTCCGAAAAACTGTTTTTT; cdr3_aa: CASRPPIRDRASEKLFF
v_call: TRBV15; d_call: -; j_call: TRBJ1-4; cdr3_length: 15; clone_size: -; cdr3_nt: TGTGCCACCAGCAGAGACGGGGGTCGAGATGAAAAACTGTTTTTT; cdr3_aa: CATSRDGGRDEKLFF
v_call: TRBV29-1; d_call: -; j_call: TRBJ2-6; cdr3_length: 13; clone_size: -; cdr3_nt: TGCAGCGTTGAAGGCAGGGCTCCCAACGTCCTGACTTTC; cdr3_aa: CSVEGRAPNVLTF
v_call: TRBV4-3; d_call: TRBD1; j_call: TRBJ2-6; cdr3_length: 18; clone_size: -; cdr3_nt: TGCGCCAGCAGCCAACAGACAGGGGGAATCTCTGGGGCCAACGTCCTGACTTTC; cdr3_aa: CASSQQTGGISGANVLTF
v_call: TRBV15; d_call: TRBD1; j_call: TRBJ2-7; cdr3_length: 15; clone_size: -; cdr3_nt: TGTGCCACCAGCAGAGGTGGGGGACAGGGGGCCGAGCAGTACTTC; cdr3_aa: CATSRGGGQGAEQYF
v_call: TRBV9; d_call: -; j_call: TRBJ1-6; cdr3_length: 15; clone_size: -; cdr3_nt: TGTGCCAGCAGCGTAGGTCTGTCAGGACAGTCACCCCTCCACTTT; cdr3_aa: CASSVGLSGQSPLHF
v_call: TRBV27; d_call: TRBD2; j_call: TRBJ2-3; cdr3_length: 14; clone_size: few; cdr3_nt: TGTGCCAGCAGTGGGGCTAGCGGGGCCGATACGCAGTATTTT; cdr3_aa: CASSGASGADTQYF
v_call: TRBV6-5; d_call: TRBD1; j_call: TRBJ2-3; cdr3_length: 15; clone_size: -; cdr3_nt: TGTGCCAGCAGGACAGGGACCTTTGTCACAGATACGCAGTATTTT; cdr3_aa: CASRTGTFVTDTQYF
v_call: TRBV27; d_call: TRBD1; j_call: TRBJ2-3; cdr3_length: 16; clone_size: -; cdr3_nt: TGTGCCAGCAGTTTTAGGACAGGGACGTCTCTGGATACGCAGTATTTT; cdr3_aa: CASSFRTGTSLDTQYF
v_call: TRBV5-1; d_call: TRBD1; j_call: TRBJ2-2; cdr3_length: 14; clone_size: few; cdr3_nt: TGCGCCAGCATCCGGGACAGGGGGCCCGGGGAGCTGTTTTTT; cdr3_aa: CASIRDRGPGELFF
v_call: TRBV25-1; d_call: TRBD2; j_call: TRBJ2-3; cdr3_length: 16; clone_size: -; cdr3_nt: TGTGCCAGCAGTGACTCATACAGCGGGGGAGGGGATACGCAGTATTTT; cdr3_aa: CASSDSYSGGGDTQYF
v_call: TRBV4-2; d_call: -; j_call: TRBJ2-1; cdr3_length: 15; clone_size: once; cdr3_nt: TGTGCCAGCAGCCAAGAAGGTGGGGCGGAAGGGGAGCAGTTCTTC; cdr3_aa: CASSQEGGAEGEQFF
v_call: TRBV7-2; d_call: -; j_call: TRBJ2-7; cdr3_length: 15; clone_size: -; cdr3_nt: TGTGCCAGCAGCCAAGGGTCAGGGTCGGGCTACGAGCAGTACTTC; cdr3_aa: CASSQGSGSGYEQYF
v_call: TRBV19; d_call: TRBD1; j_call: TRBJ1-4; cdr3_length: 15; clone_size: -; cdr3_nt: TGTGCCAGTAGTACCCGGACAGGGGGCGATGAAAAACTGTTTTTT; cdr3_aa: CASSTRTGGDEKLFF
v_call: TRBV6-6; d_call: -; j_call: TRBJ2-7; cdr3_length: 17; clone_size: -; cdr3_nt: TGTGCCAGCAGCCGAAACCGGGACATGTTAAACTCCTACGAGCAGTACTTC; cdr3_aa: CASSRNRDMLNSYEQYF
v_call: TRBV6-5; d_call: TRBD1; j_call: TRBJ1-2; cdr3_length: 16; clone_size: -; cdr3_nt: TGTGCCAGCAGTTACGCAGGTGGGACAGCCTCCTATGGCTACACCTTC; cdr3_aa: CASSYAGGTASYGYTF
v_call: TRBV13; d_call: TRBD1; j_call: TRBJ1-2; cdr3_length: 15; clone_size: -; cdr3_nt: TGTGCCAGCAGCTTCACCCACAGGGGAAACTATGGCTACACCTTC; cdr3_aa: CASSFTHRGNYGYTF
v_call: TRBV7-9; d_call: -; j_call: TRBJ2-1; cdr3_length: 14; clone_size: once; cdr3_nt: TGTGCCAGCAGCTTAGGGGGACTGAGCTATGAGCAGTTCTTC; cdr3_aa: CASSLGGLSYEQFF
v_call: TRBV7-9; d_call: TRBD1; j_call: TRBJ2-6; cdr3_length: 18; clone_size: -; cdr3_nt: TGTGCCAGCAGCTTAAGGGACAGCCCCTACTCTGGGGCCAACGTCCTGACTTTC; cdr3_aa: CASSLRDSPYSGANVLTF
v_call: TRBV30; d_call: TRBD1; j_call: TRBJ2-2; cdr3_length: 15; clone_size: once; cdr3_nt: TGTGCCTGGAGTTCGGGACAGGGGCCCACCGGGGAGCTGTTTTTT; cdr3_aa: CAWSSGQGPTGELFF
v_call: TRBV7-2; d_call: -; j_call: TRBJ1-2; cdr3_length: 16; clone_size: -; cdr3_nt: TGTGCCAGCAGCTTAGCGTCGCAGCGGACTGCCTATGGCTACACCTTC; cdr3_aa: CASSLASQRTAYGYTF
v_call: TRBV4-3; d_call: -; j_call: TRBJ1-1; cdr3_length: 15; clone_size: -; cdr3_nt: TGCGCCAGCAGCCAAGATCGGGTCACGGGCACTGAAGCTTTCTTT; cdr3_aa: CASSQDRVTGTEAFF
v_call: TRBV12-5; d_call: -; j_call: TRBJ1-6; cdr3_length: 13; clone_size: -; cdr3_nt: TGTGCTAGTGGTTTAGAAGCTAATTCACCCCTCCACTTT; cdr3_aa: CASGLEANSPLHF
v_call: TRBV15; d_call: -; j_call: TRBJ2-2; cdr3_length: 17; clone_size: -; cdr3_nt: TGTGCCACCAGCAGAGATCATGGGGGCACGAACACCGGGGAGCTGTTTTTT; cdr3_aa: CATSRDHGGTNTGELFF
v_call: TRBV18; d_call: TRBD1; j_call: TRBJ2-1; cdr3_length: 15; clone_size: -; cdr3_nt: TGTGCCAGCTCACGGAGGACAGGGGGCGGAGGTGAGCAGTTCTTC; cdr3_aa: CASSRRTGGGGEQFF
v_call: TRBV5-1; d_call: TRBD1; j_call: TRBJ1-2; cdr3_length: 16; clone_size: -; cdr3_nt: TGCGCCAGCAGCTTGAGTCCGGGACAGGCCATCTATGGCTACACCTTC; cdr3_aa: CASSLSPGQAIYGYTF
v_call: TRBV14; d_call: -; j_call: TRBJ2-3; cdr3_length: 15; clone_size: -; cdr3_nt: TGTGCCAGCAGCCAAAGGTGGAGTGGCACAGATACGCAGTATTTT; cdr3_aa: CASSQRWSGTDTQYF
v_call: TRBV6-5; d_call: TRBD1; j_call: TRBJ1-2; cdr3_length: 14; clone_size: once; cdr3_nt: TGTGCCAGCAACCCCAACAGGGGGCCCTATGGCTACACCTTC; cdr3_aa: CASNPNRGPYGYTF
v_call: TRBV29-1; d_call: -; j_call: TRBJ2-3; cdr3_length: 14; clone_size: few; cdr3_nt: TGCAGCGTCGCGGGGACCGCAGGGCCAGATACGCAGTATTTT; cdr3_aa: CSVAGTAGPDTQYF
v_call: TRBV5-5; d_call: TRBD1; j_call: TRBJ1-4; cdr3_length: 18; clone_size: -; cdr3_nt: TGTGCCAGCAGCTTGGATGGTATAGGGGGCCCGTTTGGTGAAAAACTGTTTTTT; cdr3_aa: CASSLDGIGGPFGEKLFF
v_call: TRBV7-9; d_call: TRBD1; j_call: TRBJ1-3; cdr3_length: 17; clone_size: -; cdr3_nt: TGTGCCAGCAGCCCCACCGGGACAGCGTCATCTGGAAACACCATATATTTT; cdr3_aa: CASSPTGTASSGNTIYF
v_call: TRBV24-1; d_call: -; j_call: TRBJ1-2; cdr3_length: 11; clone_size: -; cdr3_nt: TGTGCCACCAGTGATCCAAAAGGCTACACCTTC; cdr3_aa: CATSDPKGYTF
v_call: TRBV10-3; d_call: -; j_call: TRBJ1-1; cdr3_length: 13; clone_size: -; cdr3_nt: TGTGCCATCAGTGAGTGGGAGGGGACTGAAGCTTTCTTT; cdr3_aa: CAISEWEGTEAFF
v_call: TRBV5-6; d_call: TRBD1; j_call: TRBJ2-7; cdr3_length: 16; clone_size: -; cdr3_nt: TGTGCCAGCAGCTTGGAACTGACAGGGGACCTCTACGAGCAGTACTTC; cdr3_aa: CASSLELTGDLYEQYF
v_call: TRBV10-2; d_call: TRBD2; j_call: TRBJ2-7; cdr3_length: 15; clone_size: -; cdr3_nt: TGCGCCAGCAGTGGCGAAAGCGGGAACTCCTACGAGCAGTACTTC; cdr3_aa: CASSGESGNSYEQYF
v_call: TRBV19; d_call: -; j_call: TRBJ1-2; cdr3_length: 13; clone_size: -; cdr3_nt: TGTGCCAGTAGTATTATGCCAGGGGACGGCTACACCTTC; cdr3_aa: CASSIMPGDGYTF
v_call: TRBV11-2; d_call: TRBD1; j_call: TRBJ1-3; cdr3_length: 16; clone_size: few; cdr3_nt: TGTGCCAGCAGCTTAGACCAGGGGGCCTATGGAAACACCATATATTTT; cdr3_aa: CASSLDQGAYGNTIYF
v_call: TRBV25-1; d_call: -; j_call: TRBJ1-1; cdr3_length: 17; clone_size: few; cdr3_nt: TGTGCCAGCAGAAGTCAAAGGTCAGGATTCATGAACACTGAAGCTTTCTTT; cdr3_aa: CASRSQRSGFMNTEAFF
v_call: TRBV27; d_call: TRBD1; j_call: TRBJ1-1; cdr3_length: 15; clone_size: -; cdr3_nt: TGTGCCAGCAGTTTATCGGCAGGGGGTCACACTGAAGCTTTCTTT; cdr3_aa: CASSLSAGGHTEAFF
v_call: TRBV2; d_call: TRBD2; j_call: TRBJ2-3; cdr3_length: 16; clone_size: -; cdr3_nt: TGTGCCAGCAGTGAAATAGGCGGGGGGGTTTTAGATACGCAGTATTTT; cdr3_aa: CASSEIGGGVLDTQYF